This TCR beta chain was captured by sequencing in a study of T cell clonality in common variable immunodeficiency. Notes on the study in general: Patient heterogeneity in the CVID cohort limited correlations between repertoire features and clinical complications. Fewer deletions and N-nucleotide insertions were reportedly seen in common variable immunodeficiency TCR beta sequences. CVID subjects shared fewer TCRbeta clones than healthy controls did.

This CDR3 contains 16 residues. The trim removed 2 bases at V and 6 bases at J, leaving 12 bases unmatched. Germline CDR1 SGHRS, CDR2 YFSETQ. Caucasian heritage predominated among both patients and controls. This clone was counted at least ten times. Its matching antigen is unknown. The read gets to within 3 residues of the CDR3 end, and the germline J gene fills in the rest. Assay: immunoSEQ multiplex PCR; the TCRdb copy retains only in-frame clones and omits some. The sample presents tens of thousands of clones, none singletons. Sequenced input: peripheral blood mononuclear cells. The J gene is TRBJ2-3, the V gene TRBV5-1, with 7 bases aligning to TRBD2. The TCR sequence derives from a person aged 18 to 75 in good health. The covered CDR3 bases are TGCGCCAGCAGCTTCCGCGGGGAGGGGTTGGCGGATACG. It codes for CASSFRGEGLADT. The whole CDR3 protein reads CASSFRGEGLADTQYF.